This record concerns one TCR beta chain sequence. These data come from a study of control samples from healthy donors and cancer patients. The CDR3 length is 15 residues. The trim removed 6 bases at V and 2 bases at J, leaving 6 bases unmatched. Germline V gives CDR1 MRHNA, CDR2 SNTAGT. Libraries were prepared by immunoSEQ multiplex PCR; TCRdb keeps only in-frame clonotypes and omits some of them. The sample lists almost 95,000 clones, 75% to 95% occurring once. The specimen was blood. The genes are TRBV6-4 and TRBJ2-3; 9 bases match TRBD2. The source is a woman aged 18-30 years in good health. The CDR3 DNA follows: TGTGCCAGCAGCGCTAGCGGGGAGCCCACAGATACGCAGTATTTT. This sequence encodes CASSASGEPTDTQYF.